These 6 T cell receptor beta chains came from one sample sequenced in a study of shared clonotypes between healthy human individuals. Sequencing used immunoSEQ multiplex PCR; TCRdb keeps in-frame clones, though not all of them. The sample holds about 2.5 million clones, about nine tenths seen once. Sequenced input: naive CD4+ T cells from PBMCs. Subset specified: CD45RA+ positively selected. The origin of the receptors is a man in his late teens or twenties in good health. Some clones in this sample may be carry-over from other donors' samples.

The rearrangement joins TRBV28 to TRBJ1-1, with 8 bases identical to TRBD1. Unmatched junction bases numbered 7, after V lost 5 bases and J lost 2 bases. The CDR3 covers 15 residues. The germline V gene has CDR1 MDHEN and CDR2 SYDVKM. The CDR3 nucleotides read TGTGCCAGCAGTACTACAGGGGGACCTAACACTGAAGCTTTCTTT. Protein: CASSTTGGPNTEAFF.

The chain carries TRBV6-5 and TRBJ2-2; D is uncertain. The CDR3 contains 15 residues. V shed 8 bases and J shed 4 bases, with 17 bases lying between them. Germline CDR1 MNHEY, CDR2 SVGAGI. In nucleotides, the CDR3 is TGTGCCAGCCTTCCCTGGGCCTACGGCACCGGGGAGCTGTTTTTT. Translating gives CASLPWAYGTGELFF.

The V and J genes are TRBV30 and TRBJ1-5, with TRBD1 matching over 9 bases. J was trimmed by 5 bases and V by 0 bases; bases with no gene match: 8. The CDR3 has 16 residues. Germline CDR1 is GTSNPN and CDR2 is SVGIG (reference sequence). CDR3 bases: TGTGCCTGGAGTGTACCGGGGACAGGGAAGGATCAGCCCCAGCATTTT. Amino acids: CAWSVPGTGKDQPQHF.

This sequence joins TRBV4-1 and TRBJ2-2; TRBD2 matches at 9 bases. The V and J ends lost 8 bases and 1 base, in that order; junction bases with no gene match: 20. CDR1 is MGHRA and CDR2 is YSYEKL in the germline V gene. CDR3 length: 20 residues. This chain's CDR3 is CASGQLLARREGLNTGELFF. The CDR3 DNA is TGCGCCAGCGGACAATTATTGGCAAGGCGGGAGGGCCTGAACACCGGGGAGCTGTTTTTT.

This rearrangement joins TRBV27 to TRBJ1-3; D perhaps matches TRBD1 (6 bases). The length of the CDR3 is 16 residues. Germline CDR1 MNHEY, CDR2 SMNVEV (reference sequence). V lost 8 bases and J 5 bases, leaving 22 bases between the germline ends. The DNA of the CDR3 is TGTGCCAGCGCCGCCTCTTTGAGGGGGGGACGAAACACCATATATTTT. This gives the protein CASAASLRGGRNTIYF.

The V gene is TRBV2, the J gene TRBJ1-2, with D possibly TRBD1 on 5 matching bases. Germline V gene sequence: CDR1 SNHLY, CDR2 FYNNEI. The CDR3 loop spans 12 amino acids. Trimming stripped 6 bases from V and 0 bases from J, with 5 bases between. The CDR3 spells CASSRANYGYTF. The CDR3 coding sequence is TGTGCCAGCAGCAGGGCTAACTATGGCTACACCTTC. The complete variable domain, with remaining parts taken from reference TRBV2 and TRBJ1-2, reads EPEVTQTPSHQVTQMGQEVILRCVPISNHLYFYWYRQILGQKVEFLVSFYNNEISEKSEIFDDQFSVERPDGSNFTLKIRSTKLEDSAMYFCASSRANYGYTFGSGTRLTVV.